The 16 T cell receptor beta chains listed next were all sequenced from one sample in a study of control samples from healthy donors and cancer patients. Generated by immunoSEQ multiplex PCR, the TCRdb table keeps only in-frame clones and is missing some. Counted here are 95,000 to 150,000 clones, around 90% occurring once; the ten biggest clones make up around 9.4%. Material: blood. These receptor sequences come from a man between 35 and 55 years old in good health.

The chain is built from TRBV2 and TRBJ1-5; unclear D gene. The germline V gene has CDR1 SNHLY and CDR2 FYNNEI. Trimming took 7 bases from V and 5 from J, leaving 15 bases between them. This CDR3 contains 14 residues. As DNA, the CDR3 is TGTGCCAGCACCACCCGGGGTGTCGATCAGCCCCAGCATTTT. This encodes CASTTRGVDQPQHF.

This chain uses TRBV7-2 with TRBJ2-7, with 7 positions matching TRBD2. Trimming at V came to 1 base and at J to 4 bases, leaving 4 bases not matched to a gene. Germline V gene lookup returns CDR1 SGHTA and CDR2 FQGNSA. CDR3 length: 14 amino acids. The CDR3 nucleotides are TGTGCCAGCAGCTTAGGCTCGGGGGGTTACGAGCAGTACTTC. It specifies CASSLGSGGYEQYF.

This clone was detected only once. J is TRBJ2-7 and V is TRBV29-1; D is uncertain. CDR1 and CDR2 (germline): SQVTM, ANQGSEA. V lost 4 bases to trimming and J lost 7 bases, with 14 bases between them. The CDR3 contains 12 residues. CDR3 residues: CSVVGPVGEQYF. CDR3 bases: TGCAGCGTTGTGGGCCCCGTGGGGGAGCAGTACTTC.

The sample holds one count of this clone. Here the CDR3 omits its conserved ending phenylalanine or tryptophan, so a read error is the likely source. Because the CDR3's place on the DNA is in doubt, the DNA is left out and the CDR3 is given as listed by TCRdb. J is TRBJ1-4 and V is TRBV21-1; the D call of TRBD1 is as the table states it, not checked on the DNA. TRBV21-1 is labeled a pseudogene. The CDR3 sequence runs 10 residues, both termini included. The CDR3: CASSKVDRAV.

J is TRBJ1-2 and V is TRBV7-9; 9 nucleotides match TRBD1. Trimming took 0 bases from V and 4 from J; bases not matched to a gene: 6. This CDR3 has 16 residues. Germline loops: CDR1 SEHNR, CDR2 FQNEAQ (reference sequence). CDR3 in DNA: TGTGCCAGCAGCTTAGCGCAAACAGGGGGCGCCTATGGCTACACCTTC. It specifies CASSLAQTGGAYGYTF.

Only one count was recorded for this clone. V usage is TRBV7-6 and J usage is TRBJ1-3; a possible D gene is TRBD1 (5 bases). Germline V lookup: CDR1 SGHVS, CDR2 FNYEAQ. This CDR3 is 15 amino acids long. V shed 2 bases and J shed 2 bases, with 10 bases lying between them. CDR3 loop: CASSLWGRAGNTIYF. The DNA for the CDR3 is TGTGCCAGCAGCTTATGGGGCAGGGCTGGAAACACCATATATTTT.

The rearrangement uses TRBV6-1 and TRBJ2-5, with 11 positions matching TRBD2. V trimming: 3 bases; J trimming: 3 bases; junction bases outside the gene matches: 0. Germline V gives CDR1 MNHNS, CDR2 SASEGT. CDR3 length: 14 amino acids. The CDR3 DNA reads as TGTGCCAGCAGTGAGGGACTAGCGGAAGAGACCCAGTACTTC. Residues: CASSEGLAEETQYF.

The chain uses TRBV9 and TRBJ2-3; possibly TRBD1 for D (7 bases). The V and J ends lost 2 bases and 6 bases respectively, with 22 bases between them. CDR1 is SGDLS, CDR2 YYNGEE, per germline. This CDR3 spans 17 amino acids. In nucleotides, the CDR3 is TGTGCCAGCAGCGTGTATGACAGGGACTCCCCAATGGATACGCAGTATTTT. As protein: CASSVYDRDSPMDTQYF.

This clone was observed once. The chain has TRBV27 and TRBJ1-1, with 7 bases fitting TRBD1. Germline trimming cut 8 bases from V and 4 bases from J; bases unmatched to any gene: 10. Germline V gene sequence: CDR1 MNHEY, CDR2 SMNVEV (reference sequence). This CDR3 comprises 14 residues. In DNA, the CDR3 is TGTGCCAGCCGTACTCGACAGGGCGGCACTGAAGCTTTCTTT. It codes for CASRTRQGGTEAFF.

The chain carries TRBV3-1 (or the pseudogene TRBV3-2) and TRBJ1-1; D gene ambiguous. V was trimmed by 0 bases and J by 5 bases, leaving 7 bases between them. This CDR3 comprises 13 residues. Per the germline V gene, CDR1 is LGHDT and CDR2 is YNNKEL (reference sequence). DNA for the CDR3: TGTGCCAGCAGCCAAGATCCTGGGACTGAAGCTTTCTTT. This gives the protein CASSQDPGTEAFF.

The chain is built from TRBV6-2 or TRBV6-3 and TRBJ2-7; D is undetermined. The CDR3 spans 15 residues. CDR1 and CDR2 from the germline V gene are MNHEY and SVGEGT. V lost 6 bases to trimming and J lost 6 bases, with 21 bases between them. This chain's CDR3 is CASSPPVWVPSEQYF. The CDR3 nucleotides are TGTGCCAGCAGCCCTCCCGTGTGGGTACCTTCCGAGCAGTACTTC.

The chain joins TRBV2 to TRBJ2-7; D possibly corresponds to TRBD2 (7 bases). This CDR3 has 14 amino acids. Germline V gene lookup returns CDR1 SNHLY and CDR2 FYNNEI. Trimming took 6 bases from V and 5 from J, leaving 17 bases between them. CDR3 DNA sequence: TGTGCCAGCAGCTTGGAGGGGGGGGCCCACGAGCAGTACTTC. Amino acid sequence: CASSLEGGAHEQYF.

This clone appeared a few times. The V gene is TRBV15, the J gene TRBJ1-2; D may be TRBD1 (6 bases). Deletions cut 1 base from V and 0 bases from J, with 15 bases between. CDR1 and CDR2 from the germline V gene are LNHNV and YYDKDF (reference sequence). CDR3 size: 17 residues. Here the CDR3 reads CATSRVGTPFPNYGYTF. Written as DNA, the CDR3 is TGTGCCACCAGCAGAGTGGGGACACCGTTTCCTAACTATGGCTACACCTTC.

The genes are TRBV5-6 and TRBJ1-1, with 7 positions matching TRBD1. V lost 4 bases, J lost 3 bases, and 9 bases stayed unmatched. This CDR3 spans 15 amino acids. Germline-derived CDR1 and CDR2 are SGHDT and YYEEEE. The CDR3 region has the DNA TGTGCCAGCAGCCCGGGACAGCGTTCCTACACTGAAGCTTTCTTT. It specifies CASSPGQRSYTEAFF.

The chain is built from TRBV6-2 or TRBV6-3 and TRBJ2-5, with 9 positions matching TRBD2. Per germline, CDR1 MNHEY and CDR2 SVGEGT. The CDR3 extends over 15 amino acids. The V segment lost 5 bases and the J segment 1 base; nucleotides outside the gene matches: 5. CDR3 amino acids: CASSTKRGAQETQYF. DNA of the CDR3: TGTGCCAGCAGTACTAAGCGGGGGGCCCAAGAGACCCAGTACTTC.

The rearrangement uses TRBV5-3 and TRBJ2-1; D gene ambiguous. TRBV5-3 is labeled an ORF, and its function is uncertain. The CDR3 sequence is 16 residues long. With 4 bases removed from V and 6 bases from J, the gap between germline ends came to 20 bases. DNA for the CDR3: TGTGCCAGAAGCCCCCTTGTCGGGCTTAAGGGCAATGAGCAGTTCTTC. Translation gives CARSPLVGLKGNEQFF.